The rows below give T cell receptor beta chains drawn from one sample of a study of blood T cell repertoires in COVID-19. Sequencing used immunoSEQ multiplex PCR; TCRdb keeps in-frame clones, though not all of them. Of 300,000 to 400,000 clones listed, around 87% were seen once; the top ten hold about 2.5%. The sample consisted of peripheral blood. The receptors here all came from a woman in her fifties or sixties with COVID-19, enrolled during active disease. Each CDR3 is given with its conserved first and last residue. The D gene is left open where the match is weak. The size entry is marked missing in some rows and otherwise reads once, few, many or a size class.

size | J | D | V | CDR3 | DNA
- | TRBJ1-2 | - | TRBV29-1 | CSVAGGWAYGYTF | TGCAGCGTGGCTGGCGGGTGGGCCTATGGCTACACCTTC
- | TRBJ1-2 | TRBD1 | TRBV6-6 | CASNGQGLGYTF | TGTGCCAGCAACGGACAGGGCCTAGGCTACACCTTC
- | TRBJ2-2 | - | TRBV28 | CASSVQSVANTGELFF | TGTGCCAGCAGTGTACAGTCTGTCGCGAACACCGGGGAGCTGTTTTTT
once | TRBJ2-2 | TRBD2 | TRBV19 | CASSRVRGGANTGELFF | TGTGCCAGCAGTAGGGTTCGCGGGGGGGCCAACACCGGGGAGCTGTTTTTT
- | TRBJ1-2 | TRBD1 | TRBV6-1 | CASSERTGAGGYTF | TGTGCCAGCAGTGAAAGGACAGGGGCTGGTGGCTACACCTTC
many | TRBJ2-1 | TRBD1 | TRBV6-5 | CASSYTSGGWDEQFF | TGTGCCAGCAGTTACACGTCAGGGGGCTGGGATGAGCAGTTCTTC
- | TRBJ1-3 | TRBD1 | TRBV19 | CASSPRTGPIGNTIYF | TGTGCCAGTAGTCCCCGGACAGGGCCGATCGGAAACACCATATATTTT
- | TRBJ2-1 | TRBD2 | TRBV28 | CASTLGRISGGAYEQFF | TGTGCCAGCACCTTGGGGAGGATTAGCGGGGGAGCTTATGAGCAGTTCTTC
- | TRBJ1-4 | - | TRBV6-1 | CASSEPFDWGNEKLFF | TGTGCCAGCAGTGAACCTTTCGACTGGGGCAATGAAAAACTGTTTTTT
- | TRBJ2-2 | - | TRBV7-2 | CASTLLEGWTGELFF | TGTGCCAGCACCCTTTTGGAGGGGTGGACCGGGGAGCTGTTTTTT
- | TRBJ2-1 | TRBD1 | TRBV6-5 | CASGGQGAFEQFF | TGTGCCAGCGGCGGACAGGGGGCGTTTGAGCAGTTCTTC
- | TRBJ2-7 | - | TRBV6-6 | CASSLGSGATYEQYF | TGTGCCAGCAGTCTCGGTAGCGGAGCAACCTACGAGCAGTACTTC
- | TRBJ1-2 | - | TRBV7-3 | CASSPARDYGYTF | TGTGCCAGCAGCCCCGCTCGAGACTATGGCTACACCTTC
- | TRBJ1-1 | TRBD1 | TRBV6-5 | CASHRVRGRTEAFF | TGTGCCAGCCATAGGGTCAGGGGGCGGACTGAAGCTTTCTTT
- | TRBJ2-5 | - | TRBV19 | CASSTGETQYF | TGTGCCAGTAGTACAGGGGAGACCCAGTACTTC
- | TRBJ1-4 | TRBD1 | TRBV18 | CASSPLGQAMTHEKLFF | TGTGCCAGCTCACCACTAGGACAGGCGATGACCCATGAAAAACTGTTTTTT
once | TRBJ1-2 | TRBD1 | TRBV11-2 | CASSQTGRNGYTF | TGTGCCAGCAGCCAGACAGGGAGGAATGGCTACACCTTC
few | TRBJ2-3 | TRBD2 | TRBV6-1 | CASSETAGGTDTQYF | TGTGCCAGCAGTGAAACAGCGGGGGGCACAGATACGCAGTATTTT
- | TRBJ1-4 | - | TRBV5-1 | CASSTQVQGKNEKLFF | TGCGCCAGCAGCACGCAAGTCCAGGGAAAAAATGAAAAACTGTTTTTT
few | TRBJ2-1 | TRBD2 | TRBV24-1 | CATSDPSGGAGYEQFF | TGTGCCACCAGTGACCCCAGCGGGGGGGCCGGGTATGAGCAGTTCTTC
- | TRBJ1-2 | - | TRBV18 | CASSPNSAGSYGYTF | TGTGCCAGCTCACCGAACTCCGCGGGGTCCTATGGCTACACCTTC
- | TRBJ2-7 | - | TRBV9 | CASSVGFGQTYEQYF | TGTGCCAGCAGCGTGGGTTTTGGACAGACCTACGAGCAGTACTTC
- | TRBJ1-3 | - | TRBV7-9 | CASSRGQLSNSGNTIYF | TGTGCCAGCAGCCGCGGACAGTTAAGTAACTCTGGAAACACCATATATTTT
- | TRBJ1-5 | TRBD1 | TRBV6-4 | CASSEGTGGGQPQHF | TGTGCCAGCAGCGAAGGGACAGGGGGCGGTCAGCCCCAGCATTTT
- | TRBJ1-1 | - | TRBV5-4 | CASSLGTASEAFF | TGTGCCAGCAGCTTGGGTACGGCTAGTGAAGCTTTCTTT
- | TRBJ2-3 | - | TRBV2 | CASSERGFGGGEDTQYF | TGTGCCAGCAGTGAAAGGGGGTTTGGCGGGGGCGAGGATACGCAGTATTTT
- | TRBJ2-3 | TRBD1 | TRBV7-7 | CASSLGTGAADTQYF | TGTGCTAGCAGCTTAGGGACAGGAGCTGCAGATACGCAGTATTTT
- | TRBJ1-1 | TRBD1 | TRBV5-6 | CASSGTGIGTEAFF | TGTGCCAGCAGCGGGACAGGGATTGGCACTGAAGCTTTCTTT
- | TRBJ1-5 | TRBD1 | TRBV11-2 | CASSRQGNQPQHF | TGTGCCAGCAGCCGACAGGGAAATCAGCCCCAGCATTTT
- | TRBJ2-7 | TRBD2 | TRBV7-8 | CASSRTSGYEQYF | TGTGCCAGCAGCCGGACTAGCGGCTACGAGCAGTACTTC
- | TRBJ2-5 | - | TRBV2 | CASSTSLETQYF | TGTGCCAGCAGTACTTCACTGGAGACCCAGTACTTC
- | TRBJ1-2 | - | TRBV30 | CAWSAASASYGYTF | TGTGCCTGGAGCGCGGCATCGGCAAGCTATGGCTACACCTTC
- | TRBJ1-1 | - | TRBV10-2 | CASSEDSRMNTEAFF | TGCGCCAGCAGTGAGGATAGCCGGATGAACACTGAAGCTTTCTTT
- | TRBJ2-4 | - | TRBV7-2 | CASSLEVLRGIQYF | TGTGCCAGCAGCTTAGAGGTTCTCCGGGGGATTCAGTACTTC
- | TRBJ1-1 | - | TRBV5-1 | CASSLGSLNTEAFF | TGCGCCAGCAGCTTGGGTTCTCTGAACACTGAAGCTTTCTTT
- | TRBJ2-7 | TRBD2 | TRBV27 | CASSLWGTSGGREQYF | TGTGCCAGCAGTTTATGGGGGACTAGCGGGGGTCGCGAGCAGTACTTC
few | TRBJ1-1 | TRBD1 | TRBV18 | CASSPRDRVNTEAFF | TGTGCCAGCTCACCACGCGACAGGGTGAACACTGAAGCTTTCTTT
- | TRBJ1-6 | - | TRBV5-1 | CASSLEGGANSPLHF | TGCGCCAGCAGCTTGGAGGGGGGGGCTAATTCACCCCTCCACTTT
- | TRBJ1-3 | TRBD1 | TRBV3-1/TRBV3-2 | CASSQAGGRSGNTIYF | TGTGCCAGCAGCCAAGCAGGGGGCCGCTCTGGAAACACCATATATTTT
- | TRBJ2-4 | - | TRBV12-3/TRBV12-4 | CASSSGGQDQKYF | TGTGCCAGCAGTTCGGGGGGACAGGACCAAAAGTACTTC
- | TRBJ2-1 | TRBD1 | TRBV9 | CASSVDDRVGNEQFF | TGTGCCAGCAGCGTAGACGACAGGGTCGGCAATGAGCAGTTCTTC
- | TRBJ1-2 | - | TRBV5-6 | CASSSGGNYGYTF | TGTGCCAGCAGCTCCGGCGGAAACTATGGCTACACCTTC
- | TRBJ1-2 | - | TRBV15 | CATSRDLGGSVGYTF | TGTGCCACCAGCAGAGATCTCGGCGGTTCGGTAGGCTACACCTTC
once | TRBJ2-5 | - | TRBV28 | CASSPPPLETQYF | TGTGCCAGCAGTCCCCCCCCCTTGGAGACCCAGTACTTC
- | TRBJ2-1 | - | TRBV11-1 | CASSSRTLARGNEQFF | TGTGCCAGCAGCTCAAGAACTCTAGCGAGGGGCAATGAGCAGTTCTTC
once | TRBJ1-3 | - | TRBV28 | CASRTASSGNTIYF | TGTGCCTCTCGGACTGCTTCATCTGGAAACACCATATATTTT
- | TRBJ1-2 | TRBD1 | TRBV18 | CASSPTGTGVGYGYTF | TGTGCCAGCTCACCTACCGGGACAGGGGTTGGCTATGGCTACACCTTC
- | TRBJ2-6 | - | TRBV3-1/TRBV3-2 | CASSRTFFPGANVLTF | TGTGCCAGCAGCCGGACATTCTTTCCTGGGGCCAACGTCCTGACTTTC
- | TRBJ2-1 | - | TRBV5-6 | CASSSLSGGTYNEQFF | TGTGCCAGCAGCAGCTTGAGTGGGGGGACTTACAATGAGCAGTTCTTC
- | TRBJ2-7 | - | TRBV12-3/TRBV12-4 | CASSSTEAYEQYF | TGTGCCAGCAGTTCGACTGAGGCCTACGAGCAGTACTTC